These 4 T cell receptor beta chains were sequenced from one sample in a study of T cell changes during pregnancy in multiple sclerosis. Profiled with immunoSEQ multiplex PCR; TCRdb holds only in-frame clones, not every one. The table lists fewer than 60,000 clones, about 90% of them singletons, with about a tenth in the top ten. Source: CD8+ T cells from peripheral blood mononuclear cells, taken after pregnancy. The receptors here all came from a female donor with multiple sclerosis, enrolled in a pregnancy study.

The rearrangement links TRBV6-5 to TRBJ2-1; D may be TRBD2 (7 bases). Germline-derived CDR1 and CDR2 are MNHEY and SVGAGI. The CDR3 contains 16 residues. V lost 1 base and J 3 bases, leaving 13 bases between the germline ends. The chain's CDR3 is CASSYYRGGFYNEQFF. The DNA for the CDR3 is TGTGCCAGCAGTTACTATAGGGGGGGCTTCTACAATGAGCAGTTCTTC.

The CDR3 spells CASSLQGKGTEAFF. In DNA, the CDR3 is TGTGCCAGCAGCTTACAGGGGAAAGGAACTGAAGCTTTCTTT. This rearrangement joins TRBV7-9 to TRBJ1-1; D possibly corresponds to TRBD1 (6 bases). Germline V CDR1 and CDR2: SEHNR, FQNEAQ (reference sequence). Trimming left V 2 bases short and J 5 bases short, with 12 bases between. This CDR3 has 14 residues. Variable domain in full (rest from reference TRBV7-9 and TRBJ1-1): DTGVSQNPRHKITKRGQNVTFRCDPISEHNRLYWYRQTLGQGPEFLTYFQNEAQLEKSRLLSDRFSAERPKGSFSTLEIQRTEQGDSAMYLCASSLQGKGTEAFFGQGTRLTVV.

The V gene is TRBV23-1, the J gene TRBJ2-3; 14 nucleotides line up with TRBD2. TRBV23-1 is designated an ORF whose function remains uncertain. The V and J ends lost 8 bases and 2 bases, in that order; junction bases with no gene match: 9. This CDR3 has 17 amino acids. CDR3 loop: CASGLAGLAGDTDTQYF. CDR3 DNA: TGCGCCAGCGGTTTAGCGGGACTAGCGGGGGACACAGATACGCAGTATTTT.

V gene TRBV6-1 combines with J gene TRBJ2-5, with 8 bases that match TRBD1. The CDR3 runs to 13 residues. The germline V gene encodes CDR1 MNHNS and CDR2 SASEGT. J gave up 5 bases and V 8 bases, and 7 bases lay outside the gene matches. The CDR3 region is CASRGQAKETQYF. CDR3 bases: TGTGCCAGCCGGGGACAGGCTAAGGAGACCCAGTACTTC.